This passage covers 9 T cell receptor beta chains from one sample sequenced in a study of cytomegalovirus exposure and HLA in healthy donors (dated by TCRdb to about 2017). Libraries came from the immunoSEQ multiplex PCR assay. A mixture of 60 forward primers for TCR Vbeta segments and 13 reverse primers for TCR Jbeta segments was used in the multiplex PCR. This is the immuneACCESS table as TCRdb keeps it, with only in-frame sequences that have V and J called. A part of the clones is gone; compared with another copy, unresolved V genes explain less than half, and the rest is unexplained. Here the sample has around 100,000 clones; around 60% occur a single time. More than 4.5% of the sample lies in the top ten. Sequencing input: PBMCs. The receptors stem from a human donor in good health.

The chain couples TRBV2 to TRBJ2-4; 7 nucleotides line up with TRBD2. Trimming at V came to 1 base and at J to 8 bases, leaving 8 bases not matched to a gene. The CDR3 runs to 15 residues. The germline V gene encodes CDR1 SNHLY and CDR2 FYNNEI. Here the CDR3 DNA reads TGTGCCAGCAGTGAAGGGGGCGGGAGAGGAGACATTCAGTACTTC. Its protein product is CASSEGGGRGDIQYF.

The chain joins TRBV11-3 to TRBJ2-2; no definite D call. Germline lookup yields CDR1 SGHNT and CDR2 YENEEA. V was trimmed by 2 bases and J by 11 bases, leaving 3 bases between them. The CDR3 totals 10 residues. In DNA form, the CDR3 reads TGTGCCAGCAGCTTAATAGAGCTGTTTTTT. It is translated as CASSLIELFF.

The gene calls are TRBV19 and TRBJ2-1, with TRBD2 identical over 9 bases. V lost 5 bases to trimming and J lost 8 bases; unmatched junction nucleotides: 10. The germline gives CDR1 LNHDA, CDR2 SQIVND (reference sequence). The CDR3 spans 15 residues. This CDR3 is CASSPAASGTHEQFF. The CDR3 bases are TGTGCCAGTAGTCCGGCGGCTAGCGGGACTCATGAGCAGTTCTTC.

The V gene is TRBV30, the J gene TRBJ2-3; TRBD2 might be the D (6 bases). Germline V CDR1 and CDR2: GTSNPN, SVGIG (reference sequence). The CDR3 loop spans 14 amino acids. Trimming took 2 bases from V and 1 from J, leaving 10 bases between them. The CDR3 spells CAWSLTSRTDTQYF. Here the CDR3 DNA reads TGTGCCTGGAGTTTAACTAGCCGCACAGATACGCAGTATTTT. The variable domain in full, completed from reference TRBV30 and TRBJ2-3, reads SQTIHQWPATLVQPVGSPLSLECTVEGTSNPNLYWYRQAAGRGLQLLFYSVGIGQISSEVPQNLSASRPQDRQFILSSKKLLLSDSGFYLCAWSLTSRTDTQYFGPGTRLTVL.

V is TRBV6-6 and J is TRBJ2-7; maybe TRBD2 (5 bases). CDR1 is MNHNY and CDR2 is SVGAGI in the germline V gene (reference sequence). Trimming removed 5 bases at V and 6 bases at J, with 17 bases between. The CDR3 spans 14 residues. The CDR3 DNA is TGTGCCAGCAGTGGACGAGGGCAGCTCGGCGAGCAGTACTTC. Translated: CASSGRGQLGEQYF.

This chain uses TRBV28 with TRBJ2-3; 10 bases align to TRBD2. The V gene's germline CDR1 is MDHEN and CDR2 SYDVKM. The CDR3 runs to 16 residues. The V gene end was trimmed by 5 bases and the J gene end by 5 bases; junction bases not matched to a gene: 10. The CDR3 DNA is TGTGCCAGCAGTCTCACAGCGGGAGGGCCTCGAGATACGCAGTATTTT. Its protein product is CASSLTAGGPRDTQYF.

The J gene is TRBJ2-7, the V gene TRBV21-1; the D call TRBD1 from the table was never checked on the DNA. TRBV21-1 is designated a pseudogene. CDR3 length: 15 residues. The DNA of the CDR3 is TGTGCCAGCAGCCCGGGACAGCCGAGCTCCTACGAGCAGTACTTC. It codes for CASSPGQPSSYEQYF.

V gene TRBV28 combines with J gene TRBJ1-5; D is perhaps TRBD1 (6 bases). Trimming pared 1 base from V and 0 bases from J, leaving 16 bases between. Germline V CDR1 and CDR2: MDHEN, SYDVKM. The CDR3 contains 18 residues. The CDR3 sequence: CASSLFGTRINSNQPQHF. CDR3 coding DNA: TGTGCCAGCAGTTTATTTGGGACACGCATTAATAGCAATCAGCCCCAGCATTTT. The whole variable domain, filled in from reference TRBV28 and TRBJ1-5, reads DVKVTQSSRYLVKRTGEKVFLECVQDMDHENMFWYRQDPGLGLRLIYFSYDVKMKEKGDIPEGYSVSREKKERFSLILESASTNQTSMYLCASSLFGTRINSNQPQHFGDGTRLSIL.

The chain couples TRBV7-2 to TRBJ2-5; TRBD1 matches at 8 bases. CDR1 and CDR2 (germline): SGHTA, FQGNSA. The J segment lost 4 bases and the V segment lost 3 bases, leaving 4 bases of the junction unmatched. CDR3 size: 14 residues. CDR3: CASSFDRGAETQYF. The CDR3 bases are TGTGCCAGCAGCTTCGACAGGGGCGCAGAGACCCAGTACTTC.